Presented here are 15 T cell receptor beta chains from one specimen sequenced in a study of blood T cells in healthy people across ages. It was with a sample-barcoded 5' primer and a J-beta primer mix that a second PCR of about 6 to 11 cycles was run. TCRdb reprocessed the 5' RACE reads via MiXCR and lists one record per CDR3 protein. This repertoire shows around 670,000 distinct CDR3 sequences, roughly 31% found once; its top ten account for approximately 14%. The sequenced sample was blood. The receptors come from a woman older than 75 in good health.

This clonotype was seen only a few times. This may arise from a read error, as a much more abundant clone is one base away. The chain links TRBV14 to TRBJ2-1; 8 nucleotides agree with TRBD1. This CDR3 is built from 14 residues. Trimming cost V 1 base and J 12 bases; bases outside gene matches: 8. Germline loops: CDR1 SGHDN, CDR2 FVKESK. Here the CDR3 reads CASSQAQGATGQFF. As DNA, the CDR3 is TGTGCCAGCAGCCAAGCTCAGGGGGCCACTGGGCAGTTCTTC. Using reference TRBV14 and TRBJ2-1 for the parts outside the CDR3, the full variable domain is EAGVTQFPSHSVIEKGQTVTLRCDPISGHDNLYWYRRVMGKEIKFLLHFVKESKQDESGMPNNRFLAERTGGTYSTLKVQPAELEDSGVYFCASSQAQGATGQFFGPGTRLTVL.

This clonotype was picked up a small number of times. This chain connects TRBV5-4 to TRBJ1-4; D may be TRBD1 (5 bases). CDR1 and CDR2 (germline): SGHNT, YYREEE (reference sequence). The CDR3 totals 14 residues. The V gene lost 0 bases and the J gene lost 8 bases, with 11 bases spanning the gap. The CDR3 reads CASSLGGMREKLFF. The CDR3 nucleotides are TGTGCCAGCAGCTTGGGGGGGATGCGGGAAAAACTGTTTTTT.

This chain uses TRBV5-1 with TRBJ2-1, with 11 bases fitting TRBD2. The ends lost 2 bases at V and 5 bases at J; junction bases unmatched: 6. The germline gives CDR1 SGHRS, CDR2 YFSETQ. The CDR3 has 16 residues. The CDR3 reads CASSLGGLAVDNEQFF. The CDR3 DNA sequence: TGCGCCAGCAGCTTAGGGGGACTAGCGGTAGACAATGAGCAGTTCTTC.

There are many counts of this clonotype. The chain couples TRBV4-3 to TRBJ2-5; tentatively, D is TRBD2 (5 bases). The CDR3 covers 14 residues. The V and J ends lost 0 bases and 5 bases respectively, with 10 bases between them. Germline V CDR1 and CDR2: LGHNA, YSLEER. The CDR3 region is CASSQDSAMETQYF. The CDR3 DNA is TGCGCCAGCAGCCAAGATAGCGCAATGGAGACCCAGTACTTC.

This clonotype appeared many times. The rearrangement links TRBV5-1 to TRBJ1-2, with TRBD1 matching over 7 bases. This CDR3 spans 15 amino acids. Germline V gene sequence: CDR1 SGHRS, CDR2 YFSETQ. Trimming cost V 5 bases and J 3 bases; bases outside gene matches: 10. This CDR3 is CASRPEGAGDYGYTF. CDR3 nucleotide sequence: TGCGCCAGCAGACCCGAGGGGGCAGGGGACTATGGCTACACCTTC. Full variable domain (missing parts from reference TRBV5-1 and TRBJ1-2): KAGVTQTPRYLIKTRGQQVTLSCSPISGHRSVSWYQQTPGQGLQFLFEYFSETQRNKGNFPGRFSGRQFSNSRSEMNVSTLELGDSALYLCASRPEGAGDYGYTFGSGTRLTVV.

With regard to this clonotype: A much bigger clone sits one base away, suggesting this may be a read error. The chain recombines TRBV6-5 with TRBJ1-2; D is unresolved. Trimming took off 6 bases at V and 2 bases at J, with 16 bases between the two ends. This CDR3 has 15 residues. Germline CDR1 MNHEY, CDR2 SVGAGI. CDR3 bases: TGTGCCAGCAGACCCGGACGGTTACCAAACTATGGCTACACCTTC. Its protein product is CASRPGRLPNYGYTF.

The J gene is TRBJ2-4, the V gene TRBV5-1, with 8 bases identical to TRBD1. The J call is doubtful: the DNA matches TRBJ2-7 better. CDR1 and CDR2 (germline): SGHRS, YFSETQ. The CDR3 has 14 amino acids. In nucleotides, the CDR3 is TGCGCCAGCAGCTTGGCGGACAGGGACTGCGAGCAGTACTTC. Protein: CASSLADRDCEQYF.

This clonotype was recorded many times. The chain uses TRBV3-1 and TRBJ1-2; D might be TRBD1 (5 bases). The CDR3 is 14 amino acids. V was shortened by 4 bases and J by 4 bases, with 13 bases between the two germline ends. Germline CDR1 and CDR2: LGHDT and YNNKEL (reference sequence). The CDR3 spells CASSPDGGGYGYTF. The CDR3 nucleotides are TGTGCCAGCAGCCCAGACGGGGGGGGCTATGGCTACACCTTC.

This clonotype was seen ten or more times. The V and J genes are TRBV9 and TRBJ2-5; 8 nucleotides line up with TRBD1. Germline loops: CDR1 SGDLS, CDR2 YYNGEE. This CDR3 has 14 residues. J was trimmed by 11 bases and V by 0 bases; bases with no gene match: 9. CDR3 protein: CASSVGTGYERQYF. The CDR3 coding sequence is TGTGCCAGCAGCGTAGGGACAGGGTACGAGAGGCAGTACTTC. The entire variable domain, with the rest obtained from reference TRBV9 and TRBJ2-5, is as follows: DSGVTQTPKHLITATGQRVTLRCSPRSGDLSVYWYQQSLDQGLQFLIQYYNGEERAKGNILERFSAQQFPDLHSELNLSSLELGDSALYFCASSVGTGYERQYFGPGTRLLVL.

Many counts were recorded for this clonotype. The rearrangement uses TRBV20-1 and TRBJ1-4; no firm D call. The germline CDR1 and CDR2 sequences are DFQATT and SNEGSKA (reference sequence). The germline V and J ends were trimmed by 4 bases and 8 bases, with 11 bases remaining between them. This CDR3 has 12 residues. CDR3 residues: CSAKGPGEKLFF. CDR3 nucleotides: TGCAGTGCTAAGGGTCCGGGGGAAAAACTGTTTTTT.

Remarks on this clonotype: A much larger clone lies a single base off, so this may be a read error. No conserved phenylalanine or tryptophan is present at the end of the CDR3, so a read error is the likely explanation. The rearrangement links TRBV10-3 to TRBJ1-1; D not certain. The CDR3 sequence is 13 residues long. Germline V gene data show CDR1 as ENHRY and CDR2 as SYGVKD. The V gene lost 6 bases and the J gene lost 7 bases, with 15 bases spanning the gap. Here the CDR3 DNA reads TGTGCCATCAGGAATACCCGGGATGGTGAAGCTTTCTGT. Translated, it gives CAIRNTRDGEAFC.

This clonotype was detected many times. J is TRBJ2-5 and V is TRBV5-1, with 7 bases that match TRBD1. V lost 0 bases to trimming and J lost 0 bases; unmatched junction nucleotides: 2. The V gene's germline CDR1 is SGHRS and CDR2 YFSETQ. The CDR3 has 15 amino acids. CDR3 sequence: CASSLDGTDQETQYF. CDR3 bases: TGCGCCAGCAGCTTGGACGGGACAGACCAAGAGACCCAGTACTTC.

This clonotype was picked up one time. A read error may be the cause here, since a much bigger clone is one base away. The chain carries TRBV5-1 and TRBJ1-1; D perhaps matches TRBD1 (6 bases). V was trimmed by 4 bases and J by 1 base, leaving 11 bases between them. The length of the CDR3 is 14 residues. CDR1 is SGHRS and CDR2 is YFSETQ in the germline V gene. The CDR3 spells CASSRMTGNTEAFF. The CDR3 DNA reads as TGCGCCAGCAGCCGGATGACAGGGAACACTGAAGCTTTCTTT.

This clonotype was seen a few times. The J gene is TRBJ2-4, the V gene TRBV7-3; D is unresolved. Germline V gene sequence: CDR1 SGHTA, CDR2 FQGTGA. The CDR3 is 17 amino acids. Trimming left V 5 bases short and J 0 bases short, with 17 bases between. This CDR3 reads CASSPTRPAVAKNIQYF. The DNA of the CDR3 is TGTGCCAGCAGCCCCACCCGGCCGGCGGTAGCCAAAAACATTCAGTACTTC.

As concerns this clonotype: A much bigger clone sits one base away, suggesting this may be a read error. The V and J genes are TRBV7-2 and TRBJ1-2; TRBD1 agrees at 9 bases. CDR3 length: 16 amino acids. CDR1 is SGHTA, CDR2 FQGNSA, per germline. After removal of 4 bases from V and 8 bases from J, the junction contained 14 bases not matched to a gene. This chain's CDR3 is CASSSPEVDRGSGYTF. The CDR3, as DNA: TGTGCCAGCAGCTCTCCAGAGGTTGACAGGGGGAGCGGCTACACCTTC.